A selection of T cell receptor beta chains follows, all from one sample in a study of human T cells and chemical hapten exposure. A single record per CDR3 protein comes from TCRdb applying MiXCR to the RACE reads. The table includes nearly 350,000 distinct CDR3 sequences, about 7% detected once. Sequenced here: whole blood, sampled in connection with sensitization to the hapten diphenylcyclopropenone (DPC). The receptors derive from a woman younger than 35 with alopecia areata. Some clones in this sample may be carry-over from other donors' samples. Both conserved end residues are part of each CDR3. The order of the fields is clone size, J gene, D gene, V gene, CDR3 protein, CDR3 DNA. D genes are given only for firm matches. Rows may omit the clone size; those that give it use once, few, many or a size class.

size: many; J: TRBJ1-4; D: -; V: TRBV5-5; CDR3: CASSLEGLQEEKLFF; DNA: TGTGCCAGCAGCTTGGAGGGCCTTCAAGAGGAAAAACTGTTTTTT
size: -; J: TRBJ1-5; D: -; V: TRBV12-3/TRBV12-4; CDR3: CASSENGGRQPQHF; DNA: TGTGCCAGCAGCGAGAATGGGGGGCGGCAGCCCCAGCATTTT
size: many; J: TRBJ1-1; D: -; V: TRBV12-3/TRBV12-4; CDR3: CASSLNVGGTEAFF; DNA: TGTGCCAGCAGTCTCAACGTTGGAGGGACTGAAGCTTTCTTT
size: few; J: TRBJ2-5; D: -; V: TRBV7-6; CDR3: CASSLVASGGGWETQYF; DNA: TGTGCCAGCAGCTTAGTGGCCTCTGGGGGAGGATGGGAGACCCAGTACTTC
size: many; J: TRBJ2-1; D: TRBD2; V: TRBV5-1; CDR3: CASHSGTSGGPKFF; DNA: TGCGCCAGCCACTCCGGGACTAGCGGGGGCCCGAAGTTCTTC
size: many; J: TRBJ1-1; D: TRBD1; V: TRBV12-3/TRBV12-4; CDR3: CASSRDRGSTEAFF; DNA: TGTGCCAGCAGTCGGGACAGGGGATCGACTGAAGCTTTCTTT
size: -; J: TRBJ2-2; D: -; V: TRBV6-4; CDR3: CASSERSGPGELFF; DNA: TGTGCCAGCAGTGAGCGGTCGGGTCCCGGGGAGCTGTTTTTT
size: few; J: TRBJ1-5; D: -; V: TRBV7-8; CDR3: CASSDHGDQPQHF; DNA: TGTGCCAGCAGCGATCATGGAGATCAGCCCCAGCATTTT
size: few; J: TRBJ2-2; D: -; V: TRBV6-5; CDR3: CASSYSNYGELFF; DNA: TGTGCCAGCAGTTACTCGAATTACGGGGAGCTGTTTTTT
size: -; J: TRBJ1-1; D: -; V: TRBV14; CDR3: CASSQGWAKMNTEAFF; DNA: TGTGCCAGCAGCCAAGGTTGGGCGAAGATGAACACTGAAGCTTTCTTT
size: -; J: TRBJ1-1; D: -; V: TRBV27; CDR3: CASLPLQGDTEAFF; DNA: TGTGCCAGCCTCCCGCTACAGGGTGACACTGAAGCTTTCTTT
size: many; J: TRBJ2-2; D: TRBD2; V: TRBV5-5; CDR3: CASRKGPGLNTGELFF; DNA: TGTGCCAGCAGAAAAGGGCCGGGACTAAACACCGGGGAGCTGTTTTTT
size: few; J: TRBJ1-4; D: -; V: TRBV29-1; CDR3: CSVVTSLNEKLFF; DNA: TGCAGCGTTGTAACTTCCCTTAATGAAAAACTGTTTTTT
size: few; J: TRBJ1-5; D: -; V: TRBV10-3; CDR3: CAISPVGPSPNQPQHF; DNA: TGTGCCATCAGCCCGGTGGGTCCCAGCCCAAATCAGCCCCAGCATTTT
size: few; J: TRBJ2-1; D: -; V: TRBV5-5; CDR3: CASSLGTPRKDEQFF; DNA: TGTGCCAGCAGCTTGGGGACCCCCAGGAAGGATGAGCAGTTCTTC
size: many; J: TRBJ2-3; D: -; V: TRBV19; CDR3: CASSIVTGLATDTQYF; DNA: TGTGCCAGTAGTATAGTCACCGGGCTTGCCACAGATACGCAGTATTTT
size: many; J: TRBJ1-1; D: TRBD1; V: TRBV28; CDR3: CASSPWDRANTEAFF; DNA: TGTGCCAGCAGTCCCTGGGACAGGGCAAACACTGAAGCTTTCTTT
size: few; J: TRBJ2-1; D: TRBD2; V: TRBV2; CDR3: CASSLPGLAGGPVENEQFF; DNA: TGTGCCAGCAGTCTTCCGGGACTAGCGGGGGGGCCGGTTGAAAATGAGCAGTTCTTC
size: -; J: TRBJ2-1; D: -; V: TRBV5-4; CDR3: CASSLDPGMAYNEQFF; DNA: TGTGCCAGCAGCTTGGATCCAGGGATGGCATACAATGAGCAGTTCTTC
size: many; J: TRBJ1-4; D: -; V: TRBV4-1; CDR3: CASSQDPRQANEKLFF; DNA: TGCGCCAGCAGCCAAGATCCGCGCCAGGCTAATGAAAAACTGTTTTTT
size: few; J: TRBJ2-3; D: -; V: TRBV11-2; CDR3: CASSLDQSLWSTDTQYF; DNA: TGTGCCAGCAGCTTAGATCAAAGTTTGTGGTCCACAGATACGCAGTATTTT
size: -; J: TRBJ2-7; D: -; V: TRBV11-2; CDR3: CASSSVRQVLNEQYF; DNA: TGTGCCAGCAGCTCGGTACGACAGGTGTTGAACGAGCAGTACTTC
size: -; J: TRBJ2-5; D: TRBD2; V: TRBV12-3/TRBV12-4; CDR3: CATAGRGETQYF; DNA: TGTGCCACCGCGGGGAGGGGAGAGACCCAGTACTTC
size: many; J: TRBJ2-1; D: -; V: TRBV20-1; CDR3: CSATRDPYNEQFF; DNA: TGCAGTGCAACTAGAGATCCCTACAATGAGCAGTTCTTC
size: -; J: TRBJ2-1; D: -; V: TRBV28; CDR3: CASSFGLAAPLNVQFF; DNA: TGTGCCAGCAGTTTTGGTCTAGCAGCCCCCCTCAATGTGCAGTTCTTC
size: -; J: TRBJ1-2; D: -; V: TRBV6-5; CDR3: CATGGNYGYTF; DNA: TGTGCCACCGGAGGGAACTATGGCTACACCTTC
size: -; J: TRBJ2-3; D: -; V: TRBV20-1; CDR3: CSAATWTSTDTQYF; DNA: TGCAGTGCTGCCACCTGGACTAGCACAGATACGCAGTATTTT
size: few; J: TRBJ2-7; D: TRBD2; V: TRBV10-3; CDR3: CAISLTSGGTYEQYF; DNA: TGTGCCATCAGCTTAACGAGCGGGGGGACCTACGAGCAGTACTTC
size: few; J: TRBJ2-1; D: -; V: TRBV20-1; CDR3: CSARRLETEFF; DNA: TGCAGTGCTCGAAGACTAGAGACTGAGTTCTTC
size: -; J: TRBJ1-5; D: -; V: TRBV9; CDR3: CASSGTVSNQPQHF; DNA: TGTGCCAGCAGCGGGACAGTTAGCAATCAGCCCCAGCATTTT
size: few; J: TRBJ1-5; D: -; V: TRBV2; CDR3: CASSEDQTGNQPQHF; DNA: TGTGCCAGCAGTGAGGATCAGACAGGCAATCAGCCCCAGCATTTT
size: few; J: TRBJ2-3; D: -; V: TRBV20-1; CDR3: CSATEEGTDTQYF; DNA: TGCAGTGCTACAGAGGAAGGCACAGATACGCAGTATTTT
size: few; J: TRBJ1-2; D: -; V: TRBV20-1; CDR3: CSARDLTEYYGYTF; DNA: TGCAGTGCTAGAGATCTTACGGAGTACTATGGCTACACCTTC
size: few; J: TRBJ2-7; D: -; V: TRBV7-9; CDR3: CAIQPTGQPYEQYF; DNA: TGTGCCATCCAACCCACCGGCCAGCCCTACGAGCAGTACTTC
size: few; J: TRBJ2-3; D: -; V: TRBV12-3/TRBV12-4; CDR3: CASSWWGGATDTQYF; DNA: TGTGCCAGCAGTTGGTGGGGCGGGGCCACAGATACGCAGTATTTT
size: -; J: TRBJ2-3; D: TRBD2; V: TRBV6-2/TRBV6-3; CDR3: CASSYSPLAGVPPDTQYF; DNA: TGTGCCAGCAGTTACTCCCCACTAGCGGGGGTCCCTCCAGATACGCAGTATTTT
size: -; J: TRBJ2-5; D: -; V: TRBV6-5; CDR3: CASSSRGGAGLETQYF; DNA: TGTGCCAGCAGCTCCCGAGGGGGGGCCGGCTTGGAGACCCAGTACTTC
size: -; J: TRBJ1-2; D: -; V: TRBV7-9; CDR3: CASSFLRVYDYGYTF; DNA: TGTGCCAGCAGCTTTTTAAGGGTATATGACTATGGCTACACCTTC
size: many; J: TRBJ2-5; D: -; V: TRBV7-8; CDR3: CASSLAGDDPLDF; DNA: TGTGCCAGCAGCTTAGCTGGGGACGATCCCTTGGACTTC
size: few; J: TRBJ2-1; D: TRBD2; V: TRBV28; CDR3: CASSFKAGGIYNEQFF; DNA: TGTGCCAGCAGTTTTAAGGCGGGGGGGATTTACAATGAGCAGTTCTTC
size: -; J: TRBJ2-1; D: TRBD2; V: TRBV27; CDR3: CASSLLASGGNYNEQFF; DNA: TGTGCCAGCAGTCTTCTGGCTAGCGGGGGAAATTACAATGAGCAGTTCTTC
size: once; J: TRBJ1-1; D: -; V: TRBV20-1; CDR3: CSALNTEAFF; DNA: TGCAGTGCCCTGAACACTGAAGCTTTCTTT
size: few; J: TRBJ1-5; D: -; V: TRBV15; CDR3: CATSREGDDQPQHF; DNA: TGTGCCACCAGCAGAGAAGGGGACGATCAGCCCCAGCATTTT
size: -; J: TRBJ1-2; D: -; V: TRBV6-2/TRBV6-3; CDR3: CASSYGVSGYTF; DNA: TGTGCCAGCAGTTACGGAGTCTCTGGCTACACCTTC
size: few; J: TRBJ1-1; D: -; V: TRBV7-7; CDR3: CASSFETGDTEAFF; DNA: TGTGCTAGCAGCTTTGAAACGGGAGACACTGAAGCTTTCTTT
size: few; J: TRBJ1-1; D: -; V: TRBV4-3; CDR3: CASSQERGDTEAFF; DNA: TGCGCCAGCAGCCAAGAGAGGGGAGACACTGAAGCTTTCTTT
size: few; J: TRBJ2-7; D: -; V: TRBV29-1; CDR3: CSVGQKDYEQYF; DNA: TGCAGCGTTGGACAGAAAGACTACGAGCAGTACTTC
size: many; J: TRBJ2-3; D: -; V: TRBV24-1; CDR3: CATSDLDASASTDTQYF; DNA: TGTGCCACCAGTGATTTAGACGCTAGCGCTAGCACAGATACGCAGTATTTT
size: many; J: TRBJ1-6; D: -; V: TRBV7-9; CDR3: CASSFRNSPLHF; DNA: TGTGCCAGCAGCTTCAGGAATTCACCCCTCCACTTT
size: many; J: TRBJ1-6; D: -; V: TRBV6-5; CDR3: CASSYMGVSSYNSPLHF; DNA: TGTGCCAGCAGTTACATGGGGGTGAGCTCCTATAATTCACCCCTCCACTTT
size: -; J: TRBJ1-3; D: -; V: TRBV7-9; CDR3: CAPGGISGNTIYF; DNA: TGTGCCCCTGGGGGGATATCTGGAAACACCATATATTTT
size: few; J: TRBJ1-3; D: TRBD1; V: TRBV12-3/TRBV12-4; CDR3: CASTRTGQGNTIYF; DNA: TGTGCCAGCACCCGGACAGGGCAAGGAAACACCATATATTTT
size: few; J: TRBJ2-7; D: -; V: TRBV7-2; CDR3: CASSLGPGSSYEQYF; DNA: TGTGCCAGCAGCTTAGGGCCAGGAAGCTCCTACGAGCAGTACTTC
size: -; J: TRBJ2-1; D: -; V: TRBV6-5; CDR3: CASSYGGGSGEQFF; DNA: TGTGCCAGCAGTTACGGAGGGGGCTCGGGTGAGCAGTTCTTC
size: -; J: TRBJ2-5; D: -; V: TRBV7-2; CDR3: CASSGGRVQETQYF; DNA: TGTGCCAGCAGCGGGGGACGGGTACAAGAGACCCAGTACTTC